These 10 T cell receptor beta chains were all obtained from the same sample, sequenced in a study of blood T cell repertoires in COVID-19. The method was immunoSEQ multiplex PCR; TCRdb's version includes in-frame clones alone and lacks a portion of them. The repertoire holds some 300,000 clones, with 88% as singletons. The sample was peripheral blood. The source is a woman in her twenties or thirties who had recovered from COVID-19.

This chain links TRBV5-1 with TRBJ2-5; 8 positions match TRBD2. V shed 3 bases, J shed 1 base, and the junction held 8 bases outside the gene matches. Germline-derived CDR1 and CDR2 are SGHRS and YFSETQ. The CDR3 consists of 16 residues. CDR3 amino acids: CASSSPLAGPQETQYF. Written as DNA, the CDR3 is TGCGCCAGCAGCTCCCCCCTAGCGGGCCCCCAAGAGACCCAGTACTTC.

This clone has more than one count but fewer than ten. The V and J genes are TRBV7-2 and TRBJ1-1; unclear D gene. This CDR3 spans 13 amino acids. V lost 2 bases and J lost 10, with 14 bases in between. Germline assignment: CDR1 SGHTA and CDR2 FQGNSA. The CDR3 region is CASSLKGGRVAFF. The CDR3 DNA reads as TGTGCCAGCAGCTTAAAGGGAGGGCGGGTAGCTTTCTTT.

The rearrangement links TRBV6-2 or TRBV6-3 to TRBJ1-2; D is possibly TRBD1 (6 bases). Germline loops: CDR1 MNHEY, CDR2 SVGEGT. The CDR3 runs to 14 residues. Trimming took off 2 bases at V and 7 bases at J, with 14 bases between the two ends. As DNA, the CDR3 is TGTGCCAGCAGTTACAAGTCGGGGGGCTCTGGCTACACCTTC. Protein sequence: CASSYKSGGSGYTF.

V usage is TRBV9 and J usage is TRBJ2-1, with TRBD2 identical over 10 bases. J lost 8 bases, V lost 7 bases, and 12 bases had no gene match. Germline lookup yields CDR1 SGDLS and CDR2 YYNGEE. The length of the CDR3 is 15 residues. This CDR3 is CASAPRAGGVDEQFF. CDR3 nucleotides: TGTGCCAGCGCACCCCGAGCGGGGGGGGTCGATGAGCAGTTCTTC.

As for this clone: Other DNA sequences within the sample encode an identical CDR3. The V gene is TRBV12-3 or TRBV12-4, the J gene TRBJ1-1, with 8 nucleotides matching TRBD1. This CDR3 spans 13 amino acids. Losses at the gene ends were 6 bases for V and 4 bases for J; bases not matched to a gene: 4. The CDR3 DNA sequence: TGTGCCAGCAGAGGACAGGGCGGCACTGAAGCTTTCTTT. As protein: CASRGQGGTEAFF.

The rearrangement uses TRBV7-9 and TRBJ1-2; unclear D gene. The CDR3 has 16 amino acids. V was trimmed by 0 bases and J by 5 bases, leaving 16 bases between them. Germline-derived CDR1 and CDR2 are SEHNR and FQNEAQ (reference sequence). Written as DNA, the CDR3 is TGTGCCAGCAGCTTAGCGCGCCCGGGGATCAATTATGGCTACACCTTC. Amino acids: CASSLARPGINYGYTF.

The chain has TRBV6-6 and TRBJ2-5, with 7 bases aligning to TRBD1. Per the germline V gene, CDR1 is MNHNY and CDR2 is SVGAGI (reference sequence). CDR3 length equals 15 residues. After removal of 2 bases from V and 4 bases from J, the junction contained 7 bases not matched to a gene. CDR3 nucleotide sequence: TGTGCCAGCAGTTACCAAACGACAGGGAGAGAGACCCAGTACTTC. Protein sequence: CASSYQTTGRETQYF.

CDR3 loop: CATSGTMRRSPLHF. In nucleotides, the CDR3 is TGTGCCACCAGCGGGACTATGAGGAGGTCACCCCTCCACTTT. This chain joins TRBV15 and TRBJ1-6; D possibly corresponds to TRBD1 (5 bases). Trimming took 5 bases from V and 10 from J, leaving 15 bases between them. The CDR3 length is 14 residues. The germline V gene has CDR1 LNHNV and CDR2 YYDKDF (reference sequence).

This clone was seen repeatedly, ten times or more. The V gene is TRBV11-3, the J gene TRBJ2-1; perhaps TRBD1 as D (5 bases). V lost 3 bases and J 9 bases, leaving 6 bases between the germline ends. Germline V gives CDR1 SGHNT, CDR2 YENEEA. CDR3 length equals 11 residues. The CDR3 nucleotides read TGTGCCAGCAGCTTTAGGGGTGAGCAGTTCTTC. Protein product: CASSFRGEQFF.

The chain couples TRBV9 to TRBJ1-1; no firm D call. CDR1 and CDR2 (germline): SGDLS, YYNGEE. The V gene lost 0 bases and the J gene lost 7 bases, with 13 bases spanning the gap. This CDR3 has 14 amino acids. CDR3: CASSVGPLGSEAFF. CDR3 DNA: TGTGCCAGCAGCGTAGGTCCCCTCGGGAGTGAAGCTTTCTTT.